Listed below are T cell receptor beta chains from one sample, sequenced in a study of T cell responses to AZD1222 COVID-19 vaccine. Using immunoSEQ multiplex PCR, the repertoire was profiled, and TCRdb retains in-frame clones only, with some absent. There are 150,000 to 200,000 clones in the sample; more than 75% occur only once, and less than 3% lies in the top ten. Here the sequenced sample was peripheral blood, taken on day 0 of MenACWY control vaccination. All receptors come from an adult in good health. Both conserved end residues are trimmed from each CDR3. Clone size is stated in some rows and not others, as once, few, many or a class when expanded.

abundance	v_gene	j_gene	CDR3aa
NA	TRBV20-1	TRBJ2-7	SASTGTSGSYEQY
NA	TRBV6-2/TRBV6-3	TRBJ2-3	ASSYMRSPADTDTQY
NA	TRBV5-8	TRBJ2-1	ASSLVGYEQF
NA	TRBV7-8	TRBJ1-1	ASSWAPETEAF
NA	TRBV30	TRBJ2-7	AWSVQYEQY
NA	TRBV7-8	TRBJ1-3	ASSRTSGNTIY
NA	TRBV2	TRBJ2-5	ASSAYLEETQY
few	TRBV5-1	TRBJ1-5	ASSLAENQPQH
NA	TRBV6-5	TRBJ1-2	ASSLASNYGYT
NA	TRBV7-2	TRBJ2-7	ASSQGRVGQY
NA	TRBV18	TRBJ1-2	ASSPLGGESGYT
few	TRBV5-4	TRBJ2-2	ASSPISTGELF
NA	TRBV6-6	TRBJ1-2	ASSYNVQRKPYGYT
NA	TRBV7-9	TRBJ2-1	ASSLPASGIWSYNEQF
NA	TRBV29-1	TRBJ2-7	SGSPGAGYEQY
NA	TRBV4-2	TRBJ1-5	ASSQTGTGDQPQH
NA	TRBV27	TRBJ2-2	ASSQSGGAAGELF
NA	TRBV30	TRBJ2-5	AWSTGPAGETQY
NA	TRBV10-3	TRBJ1-5	AIRQGGDQPQH
NA	TRBV30	TRBJ1-5	AWSALGGINQPQH
once	TRBV29-1	TRBJ2-3	SVDPGSIDTQY
NA	TRBV6-5	TRBJ1-2	ASSSPGQGIWGYT
NA	TRBV5-1	TRBJ2-3	ASSGGDFTDTQY
NA	TRBV5-1	TRBJ2-6	ASSLEGHPGTSGANVLT
NA	TRBV5-8	TRBJ1-1	ASSPIGQGRTEAF
NA	TRBV20-1	TRBJ1-4	SASEQGNGEKLF
NA	TRBV5-8	TRBJ1-1	ASSLGPGAYTEAF
once	TRBV18	TRBJ2-1	ASSPYRYNEQF
NA	TRBV7-8	TRBJ2-5	ASSHATGVKETQY
NA	TRBV5-1	TRBJ1-1	ASSSDRLGPEAF
NA	TRBV9	TRBJ1-3	ASSADSYSGNTIY
NA	TRBV30	TRBJ1-3	AWSLLPGPAGNTIY
NA	TRBV19	TRBJ1-4	ASSTHPGYANEKLF
once	TRBV5-1	TRBJ1-6	ASSLGTGYSPLH
NA	TRBV10-3	TRBJ1-1	AISEGQTNTEAF
NA	TRBV2	TRBJ2-2	ASSDLIQDNTGELF
many	TRBV6-5	TRBJ1-3	ASTGGGAGNTIY
NA	TRBV12-3/TRBV12-4	TRBJ2-5	ASSLVQETQY
once	TRBV28	TRBJ2-7	ASSPGTSGSYEQY
NA	TRBV6-5	TRBJ2-1	ASGRTGGSF
NA	TRBV27	TRBJ1-2	ASSPVDRGRGYGYT
NA	TRBV5-1	TRBJ2-1	ASSWAETYNEQF
NA	TRBV5-5	TRBJ1-1	ASSLKGDSVKAF
NA	TRBV28	TRBJ1-2	ASSSGTTGGWNYGYT
NA	TRBV6-2/TRBV6-3	TRBJ2-5	ASSLGLGRETQY
NA	TRBV9	TRBJ1-6	ASSVGRGDSPLH